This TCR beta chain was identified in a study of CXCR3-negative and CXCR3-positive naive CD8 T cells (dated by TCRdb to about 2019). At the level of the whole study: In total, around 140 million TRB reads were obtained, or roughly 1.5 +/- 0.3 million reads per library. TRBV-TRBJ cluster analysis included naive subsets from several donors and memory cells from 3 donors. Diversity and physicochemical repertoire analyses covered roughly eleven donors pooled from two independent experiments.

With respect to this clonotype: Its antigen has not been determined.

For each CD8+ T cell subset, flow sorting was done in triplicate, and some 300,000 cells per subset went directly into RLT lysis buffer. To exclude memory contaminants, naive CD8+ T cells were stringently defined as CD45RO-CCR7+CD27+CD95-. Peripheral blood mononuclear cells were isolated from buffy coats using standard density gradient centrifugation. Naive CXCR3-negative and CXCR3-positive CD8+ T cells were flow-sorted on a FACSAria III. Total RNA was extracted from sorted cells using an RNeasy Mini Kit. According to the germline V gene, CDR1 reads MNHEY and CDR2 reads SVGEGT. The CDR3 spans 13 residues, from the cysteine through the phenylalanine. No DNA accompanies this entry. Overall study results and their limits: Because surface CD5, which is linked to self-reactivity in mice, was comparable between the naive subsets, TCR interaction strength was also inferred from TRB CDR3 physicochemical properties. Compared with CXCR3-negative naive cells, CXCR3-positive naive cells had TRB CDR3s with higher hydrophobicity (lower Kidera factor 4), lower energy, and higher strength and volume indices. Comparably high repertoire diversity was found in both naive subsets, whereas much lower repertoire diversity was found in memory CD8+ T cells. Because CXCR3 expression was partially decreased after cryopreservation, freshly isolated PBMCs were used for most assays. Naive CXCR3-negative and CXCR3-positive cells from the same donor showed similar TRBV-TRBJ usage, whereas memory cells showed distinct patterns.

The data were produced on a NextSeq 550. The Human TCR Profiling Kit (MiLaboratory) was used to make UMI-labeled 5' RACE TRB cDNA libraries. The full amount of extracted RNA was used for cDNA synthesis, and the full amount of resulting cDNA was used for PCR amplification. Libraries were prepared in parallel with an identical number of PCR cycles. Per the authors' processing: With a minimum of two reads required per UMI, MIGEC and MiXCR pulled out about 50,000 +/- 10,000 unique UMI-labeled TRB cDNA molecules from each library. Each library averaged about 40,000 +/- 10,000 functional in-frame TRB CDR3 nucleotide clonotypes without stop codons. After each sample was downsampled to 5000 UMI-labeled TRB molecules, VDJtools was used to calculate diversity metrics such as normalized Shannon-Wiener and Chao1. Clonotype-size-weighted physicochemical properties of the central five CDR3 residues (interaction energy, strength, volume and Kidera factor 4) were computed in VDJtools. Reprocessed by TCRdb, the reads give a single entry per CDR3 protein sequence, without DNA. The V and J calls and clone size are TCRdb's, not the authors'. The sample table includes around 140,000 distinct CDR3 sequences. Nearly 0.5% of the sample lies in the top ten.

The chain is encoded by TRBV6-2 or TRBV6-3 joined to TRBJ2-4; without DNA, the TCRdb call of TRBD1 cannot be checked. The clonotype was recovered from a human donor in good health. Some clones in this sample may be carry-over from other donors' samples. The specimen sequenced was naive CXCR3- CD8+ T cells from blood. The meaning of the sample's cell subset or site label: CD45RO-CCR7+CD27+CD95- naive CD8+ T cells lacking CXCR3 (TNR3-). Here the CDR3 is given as CASSPVRAGIQYF.